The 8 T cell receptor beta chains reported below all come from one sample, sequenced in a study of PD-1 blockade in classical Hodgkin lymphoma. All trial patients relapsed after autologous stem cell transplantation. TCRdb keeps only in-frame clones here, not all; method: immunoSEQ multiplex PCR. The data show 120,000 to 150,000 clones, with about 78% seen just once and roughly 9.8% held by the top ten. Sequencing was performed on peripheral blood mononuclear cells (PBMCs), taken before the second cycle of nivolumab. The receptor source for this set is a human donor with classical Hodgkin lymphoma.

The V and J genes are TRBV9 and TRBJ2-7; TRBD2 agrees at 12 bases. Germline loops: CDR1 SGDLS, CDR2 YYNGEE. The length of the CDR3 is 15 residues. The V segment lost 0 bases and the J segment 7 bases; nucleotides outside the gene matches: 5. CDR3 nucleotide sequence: TGTGCCAGCAGCGTAGGACTAGCGGGAGTTCCGGAGCAGTACTTC. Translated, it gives CASSVGLAGVPEQYF.

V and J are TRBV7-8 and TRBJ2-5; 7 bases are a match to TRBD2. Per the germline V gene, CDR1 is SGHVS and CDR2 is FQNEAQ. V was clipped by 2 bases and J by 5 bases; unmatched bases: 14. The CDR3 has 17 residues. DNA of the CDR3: TGTGCCAGCAGCTTACGGGGGGAGGGCTCACGTAGGGAGACCCAGTACTTC. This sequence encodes CASSLRGEGSRRETQYF.

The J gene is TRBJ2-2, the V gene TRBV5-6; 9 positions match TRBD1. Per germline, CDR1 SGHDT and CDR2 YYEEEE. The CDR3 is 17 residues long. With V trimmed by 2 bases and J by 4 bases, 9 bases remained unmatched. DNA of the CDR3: TGTGCCAGCAGCTTAGGGGGACAGGGTGCGGGCACCGGGGAGCTGTTTTTT. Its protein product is CASSLGGQGAGTGELFF.

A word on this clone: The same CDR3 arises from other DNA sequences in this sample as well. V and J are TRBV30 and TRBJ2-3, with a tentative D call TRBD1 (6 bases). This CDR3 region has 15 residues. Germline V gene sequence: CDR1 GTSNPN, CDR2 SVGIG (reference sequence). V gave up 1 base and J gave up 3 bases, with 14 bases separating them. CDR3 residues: CAWSAHRTVTDTQYF. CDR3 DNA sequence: TGTGCCTGGAGTGCCCACAGGACAGTTACAGATACGCAGTATTTT. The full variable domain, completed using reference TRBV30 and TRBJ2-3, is SQTIHQWPATLVQPVGSPLSLECTVEGTSNPNLYWYRQAAGRGLQLLFYSVGIGQISSEVPQNLSASRPQDRQFILSSKKLLLSDSGFYLCAWSAHRTVTDTQYFGPGTRLTVL.

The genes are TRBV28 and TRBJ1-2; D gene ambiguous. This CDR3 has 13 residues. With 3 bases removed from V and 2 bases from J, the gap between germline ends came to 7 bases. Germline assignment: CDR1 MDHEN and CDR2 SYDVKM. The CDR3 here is CASSFTINYGYTF. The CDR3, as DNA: TGTGCCAGCAGTTTCACGATCAACTATGGCTACACCTTC.

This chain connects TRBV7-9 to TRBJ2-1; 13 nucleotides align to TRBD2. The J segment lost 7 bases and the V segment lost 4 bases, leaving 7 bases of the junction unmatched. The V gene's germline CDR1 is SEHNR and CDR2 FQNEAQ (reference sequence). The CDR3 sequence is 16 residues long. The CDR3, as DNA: TGTGCCAGCAGCTCCTCCGGGACTAGCGGGAAGAATGAGCAGTTCTTC. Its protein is CASSSSGTSGKNEQFF. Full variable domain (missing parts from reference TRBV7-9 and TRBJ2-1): DTGVSQNPRHKITKRGQNVTFRCDPISEHNRLYWYRQTLGQGPEFLTYFQNEAQLEKSRLLSDRFSAERPKGSFSTLEIQRTEQGDSAMYLCASSSSGTSGKNEQFFGPGTRLTVL.

The CDR3 region has the DNA TGTGCCAGCAGTTACCAGGGCAGCAAGAAAAACTATGGCTACACCTTC. It is translated as CASSYQGSKKNYGYTF. The chain combines TRBV6-6 with TRBJ1-2; tentative D call: TRBD1 (5 bases). CDR3 length: 16 residues. Deletions cut 2 bases from V and 2 bases from J, with 15 bases between. Germline-derived CDR1 and CDR2 are MNHNY and SVGAGI (reference sequence).

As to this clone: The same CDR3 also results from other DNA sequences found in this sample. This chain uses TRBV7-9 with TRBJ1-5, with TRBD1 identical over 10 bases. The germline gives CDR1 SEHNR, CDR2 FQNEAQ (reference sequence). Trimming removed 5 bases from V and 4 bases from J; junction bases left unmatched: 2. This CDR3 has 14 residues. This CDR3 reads CASSRTGGNQPQHF. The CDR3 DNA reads TGTGCCAGCAGCCGGACAGGGGGAAATCAGCCCCAGCATTTT.